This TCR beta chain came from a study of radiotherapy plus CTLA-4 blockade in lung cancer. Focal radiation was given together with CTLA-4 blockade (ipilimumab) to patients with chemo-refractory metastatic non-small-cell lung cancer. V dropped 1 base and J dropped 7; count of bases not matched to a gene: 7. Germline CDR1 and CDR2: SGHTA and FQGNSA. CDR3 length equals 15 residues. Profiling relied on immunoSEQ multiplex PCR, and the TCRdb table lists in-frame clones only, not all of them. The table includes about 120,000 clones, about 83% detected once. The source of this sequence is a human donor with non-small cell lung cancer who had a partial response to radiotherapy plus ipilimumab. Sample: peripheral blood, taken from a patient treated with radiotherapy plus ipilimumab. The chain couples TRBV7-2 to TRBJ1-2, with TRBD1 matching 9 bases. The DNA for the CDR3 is TGTGCCAGCAGCTTAGACAGGGGGCGCATGGGTGGCTACACCTTC. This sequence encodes CASSLDRGRMGGYTF.